This T cell receptor (beta chain) was documented in a study of blood T cell repertoires in COVID-19. At the level of the study: The samples span acute and convalescent COVID-19 from the United States, Italy and Spain. PBMCs, B-cell-depleted T cells, or T cells provided the cDNA or gDNA that made up the material.

There are 12 residues in the CDR3. In germline, CDR1 is KGHSH, CDR2 LQKENI. V lost 3 bases, J lost 7 bases, and 7 bases lay in between. Per the authors' pipeline: The assay estimated nucleated cells by amplifying reference gene primers. Only in-frame clones appear in the TCRdb table, and some are missing; sequencing was by immunoSEQ multiplex PCR. V, J and clone size are those of that table, while D and trimming were read from the DNA. The data show about 140,000 clones, over 60% seen once. Specimen: peripheral blood. V and J are TRBV18 and TRBJ2-1; D gene ambiguous. The receptor was derived from a woman in her fifties or sixties with active or convalescent COVID-19. The CDR3 DNA is TGTGCCAGCTCACCCTCCGGGAATGAGCAGTTCTTC. This codes for CASSPSGNEQFF.